This is a list of T cell receptor beta chains from one sample in a study of shared clonotypes between healthy human individuals. Libraries were prepared by immunoSEQ multiplex PCR; TCRdb keeps only in-frame clonotypes and omits some of them. The table shows about 2.4 million clones, with approximately 93% occurring only once. Specimen: naive CD4+ T cells from PBMCs. All receptors come from a man aged 18 to 30 in good health. Some clones in this sample may be carry-over from other donors' samples. Each CDR3 is given without its conserved first and last residue. Clone size is shown for a subset of rows, as once, few, many or a class of expanded clone.

size | J | V | length | CDR3
. | TRBJ1-2 | TRBV10-3 | 12 | AVGGTREGYGYT
once | TRBJ2-5 | TRBV11-3 | 14 | ASSFGDRGKFLTQY
. | TRBJ1-2 | TRBV5-1 | 11 | ASSPDTYGGYT
. | TRBJ1-1 | TRBV28 | 12 | ASSQPGQTLEAF
once | TRBJ1-5 | TRBV28 | 14 | ASSPRTGSRDQPQH
. | TRBJ2-1 | TRBV19 | 15 | ASSSPPASGTYNEQF
few | TRBJ1-1 | TRBV7-3 | 12 | ASSNPAGRAEAF
. | TRBJ2-5 | TRBV2 | 11 | ASSPYLAETQY
. | TRBJ2-6 | TRBV6-1 | 12 | ASNEGLGANVLT
once | TRBJ1-1 | TRBV7-9 | 11 | ASTRGAITEAF
. | TRBJ1-2 | TRBV7-9 | 11 | ASSFGTGPGYT
few | TRBJ1-5 | TRBV2 | 12 | ASSDRGRGQPQH
. | TRBJ2-5 | TRBV2 | 14 | ASKYFGTSAKETQY
once | TRBJ2-5 | TRBV7-9 | 13 | ASSLGTGGLETQY
. | TRBJ1-1 | TRBV6-6 | 10 | ASSYSRTEAF
. | TRBJ2-1 | TRBV11-3 | 14 | ASSLLAGGGYNEQF
once | TRBJ2-3 | TRBV7-2 | 12 | ASSQRGPRDTQY
. | TRBJ1-1 | TRBV27 | 10 | ASSLIGTEAF
. | TRBJ2-7 | TRBV5-1 | 12 | ASSLAGGSYEQY
. | TRBJ2-5 | TRBV5-4 | 15 | ASSGRIAGVGIETQY
. | TRBJ2-7 | TRBV29-1 | 13 | SVGGGRTSSYEQY
. | TRBJ2-1 | TRBV10-1 | 11 | ASSLRAENEQF
. | TRBJ2-2 | TRBV29-1 | 12 | SVALYANTGELF
. | TRBJ1-2 | TRBV6-5 | 12 | ASRPTGNNYGYT
. | TRBJ1-1 | TRBV7-8 | 14 | ASSPRALGRNTEAF
. | TRBJ2-1 | TRBV6-1 | 12 | ASSGLGRTDEQF
few | TRBJ1-5 | TRBV18 | 11 | ASSPSRDQPQH
. | TRBJ1-2 | TRBV12-5 | 14 | ASGFVTGGLVNGYT
. | TRBJ2-5 | TRBV19 | 13 | ASSFGGGAGETQY
. | TRBJ2-3 | TRBV28 | 12 | AMSGRFRIDTQY
. | TRBJ2-2 | TRBV11-3 | 15 | ASSPRQGIGNTGELF
. | TRBJ1-1 | TRBV29-1 | 9 | SVEGFFEAF
. | TRBJ1-1 | TRBV4-1 | 11 | ASSQARGPEAF
. | TRBJ1-4 | TRBV6-5 | 13 | ASSSPGRGDEKLF
once | TRBJ2-3 | TRBV27 | 12 | ANQLSDEGDTQY
. | TRBJ1-5 | TRBV30 | 11 | AWSRGENQPQH
. | TRBJ2-7 | TRBV5-1 | 14 | ASSQIRDSTPYEQY
. | TRBJ2-7 | TRBV19 | 11 | ASSISSPYEQY
. | TRBJ1-4 | TRBV18 | 12 | ASSPNRGNEKLF
. | TRBJ2-3 | TRBV6-6 | 14 | ASSYSLRDVTGTQY
. | TRBJ2-1 | TRBV19 | 18 | ASKGDRDRGFIGSYNEQF
. | TRBJ1-5 | TRBV10-3 | 11 | AISERDGQPQH
. | TRBJ1-6 | TRBV7-2 | 12 | ASSFRQGNSPLH
. | TRBJ2-7 | TRBV9 | 11 | ASSGSPAGEQY
. | TRBJ1-1 | TRBV18 | 13 | ASSPPDISGAEAF
. | TRBJ1-1 | TRBV6-1 | 11 | ASSVGQLTEAF
once | TRBJ2-7 | TRBV18 | 13 | ASSPKAGALYEQY
. | TRBJ2-2 | TRBV7-8 | 12 | ASSSDRNTGELF
. | TRBJ1-5 | TRBV19 | 12 | ATVDGTKTQPQH
. | TRBJ2-1 | TRBV11-2 | 15 | ASSLVRAASSYNEQF
. | TRBJ2-2 | TRBV5-1 | 12 | ASSSGGAPGELF
. | TRBJ2-2 | TRBV28 | 14 | ASSLQGLPNTGELF
few | TRBJ1-1 | TRBV29-1 | 10 | SAVDGNTEAF
. | TRBJ1-1 | TRBV28 | 19 | ASRVPGQGNTVSYSNTEAF
. | TRBJ2-2 | TRBV29-1 | 12 | SAKTGVNTGELF
. | TRBJ1-1 | TRBV6-5 | 12 | ASSYSGGNTEAF
once | TRBJ2-3 | TRBV7-8 | 14 | ASKRQGAIVTDTQY